These T cell receptor beta chains were read from a single sample in a study of blood T cells in healthy people across ages. TCRdb re-called the 5' RACE reads through MiXCR, storing one row per CDR3 protein. The sample yields more than 900,000 distinct CDR3 sequences, approximately 26% seen once. In addition, the sample was reused for a study of T cells of mothers and their children.

Material: blood. These receptors all stem from a girl aged 2 to 9 in good health. Each CDR3 is given with its conserved first and last residue. D genes are given only for firm matches. Clone size is shown for a subset of rows, as once, few, many or a class of expanded clone.

clone_size | d_call | j_call | v_call | cdr3_aa | cdr3_nt
few | . | TRBJ1-6 | TRBV27 | CASSLWGPNSPLHF | TGTGCCAGCAGTTTATGGGGACCCAATTCACCCCTCCACTTT
few | . | TRBJ2-1 | TRBV9 | CASSVDSGAEQFF | TGTGCCAGCAGCGTAGATTCCGGAGCTGAGCAGTTCTTC
. | . | TRBJ1-1 | TRBV29-1 | CSVEVPEAFF | TGCAGCGTTGAAGTGCCTGAAGCTTTCTTT
few | TRBD1 | TRBJ1-6 | TRBV6-2/TRBV6-3 | CASSGQGMDLHF | TGTGCCAGCAGCGGACAGGGTATGGACCTCCACTTT
few | TRBD1 | TRBJ1-4 | TRBV5-1 | CASSPTGTGGEKLFF | TGCGCCAGCAGCCCTACCGGGACAGGGGGGGAAAAACTGTTTTTT
few | . | TRBJ2-1 | TRBV9 | CASSVSFNDEQFF | TGTGCCAGCAGCGTAAGCTTTAACGATGAGCAGTTCTTC
. | . | TRBJ1-4 | TRBV28 | CASSLIPAGEKLFF | TGTGCCAGCAGTTTAATCCCGGCGGGTGAAAAACTGTTTTTT
. | . | TRBJ2-5 | TRBV13 | CASSFDRGVETQYF | TGTGCCAGCAGTTTCGACCGGGGAGTGGAGACCCAGTACTTC
. | . | TRBJ2-5 | TRBV29-1 | CSVLAQSPETQYF | TGCAGCGTACTGGCCCAATCTCCAGAGACCCAGTACTTC
. | . | TRBJ2-7 | TRBV6-5 | CASRWGIGYEQYF | TGTGCCAGCAGATGGGGAATCGGGTACGAGCAGTACTTC
. | . | TRBJ2-3 | TRBV4-1 | CASSQDEGQTF | TGCGCCAGCAGCCAGGATGAAGGACAGACTTTT
few | TRBD2 | TRBJ2-4 | TRBV28 | CASVGGELGIQYF | TGTGCCAGCGTTGGGGGGGAGTTAGGCATTCAGTACTTC
. | . | TRBJ2-3 | TRBV9 | CASSPTSLDTQYF | TGTGCCAGCAGCCCTACTAGCTTAGATACGCAGTATTTT
. | . | TRBJ1-2 | TRBV29-1 | CSVGFGSYGYTF | TGCAGTGTGGGATTTGGATCTTATGGCTACACCTTC
few | TRBD2 | TRBJ2-2 | TRBV15 | CATTPGGNTGELFF | TGTGCCACCACCCCGGGGGGGAACACCGGGGAGCTGTTTTTT
. | TRBD1 | TRBJ1-1 | TRBV7-2 | CASSIRTGMNTEAFF | TGTGCCAGCAGCATAAGGACAGGGATGAACACTGAAGCTTTCTTT
few | TRBD2 | TRBJ2-3 | TRBV6-2/TRBV6-3 | CASSYRLAHDTQYF | TGTGCCAGCAGTTATCGACTAGCCCATGACACGCAGTATTTT
. | . | TRBJ1-6 | TRBV2 | CASSYILGNSPLHF | TGTGCCAGCAGTTATATATTGGGGAATTCACCCCTCCACTTT
. | TRBD2 | TRBJ2-1 | TRBV6-2/TRBV6-3 | CASSYPPIGSGGGGFF | TGTGCCAGCAGTTACCCCCCGATAGGTAGCGGGGGGGGAGGATTCTTC
few | TRBD2 | TRBJ2-1 | TRBV5-1 | CASSPRVAGVYNEQFF | TGCGCCAGCAGCCCCCGGGTAGCGGGGGTATACAATGAGCAGTTCTTC
. | . | TRBJ1-1 | TRBV29-1 | CGVGLSMNTEAFF | TGCGGCGTTGGCCTTTCAATGAACACTGAAGCTTTCTTT
few | TRBD1 | TRBJ2-7 | TRBV20-1 | CSARDGTGYNEQYF | TGCAGTGCTAGGGACGGGACAGGGTACAACGAGCAGTACTTC
. | . | TRBJ2-7 | TRBV20-1 | CSTLWDQDNEQYF | TGCAGTACGTTGTGGGACCAGGACAACGAGCAGTACTTC